What follows are 3 T cell receptor beta chains derived from one specimen sequenced in a study of blood T cell repertoires in COVID-19. Clones were read by immunoSEQ multiplex PCR, and TCRdb kept only the in-frame ones, dropping some. The sample yields approximately 260,000 clones, roughly 89% seen once. The sequenced sample consisted of peripheral blood. These receptors all come from a woman aged 40 to 55 who had recovered from COVID-19.

The chain carries TRBV21-1 and TRBJ1-4; the table's D call, TRBD1, has no DNA check behind it. TRBV21-1 is a listed pseudogene. CDR3 length equals 14 residues. CDR3 in DNA: TGTGCCAGCAGCATCCGGGACACCTGGGAAAAACTGTTTTTT. Residues: CASSIRDTWEKLFF.

The chain joins TRBV6-6 to TRBJ2-2; D remains unclear. This CDR3 is built from 16 residues. The ends were cut back, 4 bases at V and 1 base at J, with 13 bases in the middle. The germline V gene encodes CDR1 MNHNY and CDR2 SVGAGI (reference sequence). The CDR3, as DNA: TGTGCCAGCAGTTCACCCCCTCGACTGAACACCGGGGAGCTGTTTTTT. Translated: CASSSPPRLNTGELFF.

The V gene is TRBV4-2, the J gene TRBJ1-1; D is ambiguous. The CDR3 runs 13 residues. V was pared by 5 bases and J by 6 bases, with 13 bases between. Germline CDR1 and CDR2: LGHNA and YNFKEQ. The CDR3 coding sequence is TGTGCCAGCAGCAGACTCCAAGACCCTGAAGCTTTCTTT. Translated: CASSRLQDPEAFF.